Below, 3 T cell receptor beta chains from the same sample are listed, as sequenced in a study of cytomegalovirus exposure and HLA in healthy donors. With 60 Vbeta and 13 Jbeta primers, the PCR was carried out. Profiled with immunoSEQ multiplex PCR; TCRdb holds only in-frame clones, not every one. This sample yields around 200,000 clones, of which about 83% are seen a single time; roughly 10% belongs to the top ten. Sequencing was done on a sample of PBMCs. The receptor source for this set is a woman aged 45 to 65 in good health and CMV-seropositive.

The chain combines TRBV19 with TRBJ1-4, with D maybe TRBD1 (6 bases). The CDR3 consists of 15 residues. Germline V gene data show CDR1 as LNHDA and CDR2 as SQIVND (reference sequence). V lost 6 bases and J lost 4, with 15 bases in between. DNA for the CDR3: TGTGCCAGTAGCCAGGGGCAGACCTTTAATGAAAAACTGTTTTTT. It specifies CASSQGQTFNEKLFF.

The V gene is TRBV6-4, the J gene TRBJ1-1; TRBD1 is a possible D gene (5 bases). Trimming pared 5 bases from V and 4 bases from J, leaving 17 bases between. Germline V gene sequence: CDR1 MRHNA, CDR2 SNTAGT. This CDR3 is built from 15 residues. CDR3 nucleotides: TGTGCCAGCAGTCCCCGGGGAGGGACGGCCACTGAAGCTTTCTTT. Encoded protein: CASSPRGGTATEAFF.

V gene TRBV4-2 combines with J gene TRBJ2-3; 9 nucleotides align to TRBD2. The V gene end was trimmed by 1 base and the J gene end by 3 bases; junction bases not matched to a gene: 5. Per germline, CDR1 LGHNA and CDR2 YNFKEQ. This CDR3 region has 16 residues. The CDR3 coding sequence is TGTGCCAGCAGCCAAGCCGGCGGGGGGGCAACAGATACGCAGTATTTT. It codes for CASSQAGGGATDTQYF.